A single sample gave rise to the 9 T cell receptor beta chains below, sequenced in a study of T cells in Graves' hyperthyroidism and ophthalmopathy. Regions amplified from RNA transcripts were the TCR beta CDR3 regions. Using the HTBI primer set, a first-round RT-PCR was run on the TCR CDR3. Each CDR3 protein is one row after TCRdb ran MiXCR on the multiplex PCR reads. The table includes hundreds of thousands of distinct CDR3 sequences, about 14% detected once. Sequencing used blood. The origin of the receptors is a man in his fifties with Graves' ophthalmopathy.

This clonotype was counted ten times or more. The CDR3 sequence: CAWSEQGAGEKLFF. CDR3 sequence (DNA): TGTGCCTGGAGTGAACAGGGGGCTGGAGAAAAACTGTTTTTT. V and J are TRBV30 and TRBJ1-4; 9 nucleotides align to TRBD1. This CDR3 has 14 amino acids. Germline V lookup: CDR1 GTSNPN, CDR2 SVGIG (reference sequence). Unmatched junction bases numbered 5, after V lost 1 base and J lost 8 bases.

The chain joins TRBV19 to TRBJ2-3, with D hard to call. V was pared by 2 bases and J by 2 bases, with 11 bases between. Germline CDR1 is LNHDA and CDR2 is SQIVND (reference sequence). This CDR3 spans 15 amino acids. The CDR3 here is CASSIIAAITDTQYF. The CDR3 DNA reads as TGTGCCAGTAGTATAATCGCGGCCATCACAGATACGCAGTATTTT.

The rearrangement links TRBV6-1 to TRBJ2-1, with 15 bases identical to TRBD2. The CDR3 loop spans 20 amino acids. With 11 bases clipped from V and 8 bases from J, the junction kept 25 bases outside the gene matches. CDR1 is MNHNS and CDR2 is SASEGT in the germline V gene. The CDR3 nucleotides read TGTGCCGCTCCCCTTGTTAGGGTCGGACTAGCGGGAGGGCCTGATTATGAGCAGTTCTTC. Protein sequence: CAAPLVRVGLAGGPDYEQFF.

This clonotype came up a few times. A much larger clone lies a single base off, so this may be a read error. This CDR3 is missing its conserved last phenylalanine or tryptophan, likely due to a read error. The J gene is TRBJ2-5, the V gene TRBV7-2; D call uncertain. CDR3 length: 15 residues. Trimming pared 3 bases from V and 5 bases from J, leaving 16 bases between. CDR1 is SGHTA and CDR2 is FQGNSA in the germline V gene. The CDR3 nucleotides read TGTGCCAGCAGCTTGACCCAGACCTTTCTGGAGACCCAGTACTCC. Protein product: CASSLTQTFLETQYS.

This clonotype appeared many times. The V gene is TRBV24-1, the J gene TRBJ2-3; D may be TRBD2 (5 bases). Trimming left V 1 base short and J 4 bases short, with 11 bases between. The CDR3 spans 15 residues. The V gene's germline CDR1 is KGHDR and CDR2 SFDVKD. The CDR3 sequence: CATSDFGVGSDTQYF. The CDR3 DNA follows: TGTGCCACCAGTGATTTCGGGGTGGGGTCAGATACGCAGTATTTT.

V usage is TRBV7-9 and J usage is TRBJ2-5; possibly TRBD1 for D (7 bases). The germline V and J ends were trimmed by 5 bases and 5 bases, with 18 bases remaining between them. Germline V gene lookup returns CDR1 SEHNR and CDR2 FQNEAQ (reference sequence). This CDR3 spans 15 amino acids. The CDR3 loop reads CASSTWTAGGETQYF. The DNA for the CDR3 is TGTGCCAGCAGCACCTGGACGGCAGGGGGGGAGACCCAGTACTTC.

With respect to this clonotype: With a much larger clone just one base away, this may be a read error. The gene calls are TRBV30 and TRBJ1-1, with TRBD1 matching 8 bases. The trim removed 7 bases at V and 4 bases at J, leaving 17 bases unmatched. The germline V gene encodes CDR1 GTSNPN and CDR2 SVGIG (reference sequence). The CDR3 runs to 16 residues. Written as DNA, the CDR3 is TGTGCCTCGGAGTCTGGGACAGGCAACGGGGGCACTGAAGCTTTCTTT. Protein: CASESGTGNGGTEAFF.

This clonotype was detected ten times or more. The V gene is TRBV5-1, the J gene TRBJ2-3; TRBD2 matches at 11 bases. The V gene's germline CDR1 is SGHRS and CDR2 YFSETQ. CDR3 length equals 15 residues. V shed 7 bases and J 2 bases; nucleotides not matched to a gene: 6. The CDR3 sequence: CASGGTSGPTDTQYF. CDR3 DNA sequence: TGCGCCAGCGGCGGGACTAGCGGACCCACAGATACGCAGTATTTT.

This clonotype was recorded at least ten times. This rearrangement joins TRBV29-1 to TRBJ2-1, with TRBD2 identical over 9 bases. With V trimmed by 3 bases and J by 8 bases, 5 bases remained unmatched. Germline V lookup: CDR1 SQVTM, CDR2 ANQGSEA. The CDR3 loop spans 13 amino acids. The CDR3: CSVDSGRTDEQFF. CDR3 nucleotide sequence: TGCAGCGTTGACAGCGGGAGGACGGATGAGCAGTTCTTC.